This T cell receptor (beta chain) originates from a study of metastatic and nonmetastatic thyroid tumors (dated by TCRdb to 2019 to 2021). General notes on the study: Repertoires from peripheral blood and from tumor or nodule tissue samples of malignant and benign thyroid patients were compared.

The library was produced with PCR. The sequencer was an Illumina HiSeq 4000. High-throughput sequencing was used to profile the CDR3 region of the TCR beta-chain in every patient. Turning to the authors' computational methods: Drawing on CDR3 differences between clinicopathological groups, the researchers built a classifier meant to tell apart patients with distant-metastatic papillary thyroid cancer. The Shannon index was used to assess repertoire diversity, and the Morisita-Horn index was used to assess tumor-blood repertoire similarity. TCRdb cleaned the public reads at Q25 with fastp, built clones with MiXCR and kept in-frame beta chains. V and J calls and clone size were set by TCRdb, not the authors. The sample table lists 19,000 or so clones, about 30% of them with a count of one. Of the sample, about 10% falls within the top ten clones. This clone was seen only a few times. Its antigen specificity is not known. A much larger clonotype is one base distant, so this may be a read error. This CDR3 is also generated by other DNA sequences in the sample.

What the authors observed across the whole study: TCR beta diversity was reported as significantly higher in malignant tumors than in benign nodules, in both blood and tumor samples.

The CDR3 contains 13 residues, cysteine and phenylalanine counted. Only CDR3 DNA remains: 39 bases, in frame from the first base. Sequences SNHLY (CDR1) and FYNNEI (CDR2) are obtained from the germline V gene. None of the patients had been given any treatment before thyroid surgery. The study retrospectively analysed patient clinical samples collected from about 2012 to 2018 using T-cell receptor beta sequencing. This clonotype originated in a female donor with papillary thyroid cancer or a benign thyroid nodule (not recorded which). Some clones in this sample may be carry-over from other donors' samples. The sequence joins TRBV2 to TRBJ1-3; a confident D gene designation cannot be given. The sample consisted of tumor tissue. The CDR3 sequence is CASTTFSGNTLYF. The nucleotide sequence is TGTGCCAGCACGACATTCTCTGGAAACACCTTATATTTT.